Shown below are 5 T cell receptor beta chains from a single sample sequenced in a study of shared clonotypes between healthy human individuals. The table came from immunoSEQ multiplex PCR; TCRdb's copy has only in-frame clones and leaves some out. The repertoire holds 2 million to 2.5 million clones, with 80% to 95% as singletons. Input material: naive CD4+ T cells from PBMCs. The sample's subset: CD45RA+ positively selected. The receptors derive from a young man in good health. Some clones in this sample may be carry-over from other donors' samples.

The V and J genes are TRBV30 and TRBJ1-5; D may be TRBD1 (5 bases). The CDR3 runs 12 residues. From germline, CDR1 is GTSNPN and CDR2 SVGIG (reference sequence). V lost 3 bases to trimming and J lost 7 bases, with 10 bases between them. In DNA, the CDR3 is TGTGCCTGGAGCCTGGGGGGGCAGCCCCAGCATTTT. It yields the protein CAWSLGGQPQHF.

The chain joins TRBV11-2 to TRBJ2-2; 15 bases are shared with TRBD2. Germline values: CDR1 SGHAT, CDR2 FQNNGV. V gave up 4 bases and J gave up 6 bases; unmatched junction bases: 3. This CDR3 spans 16 amino acids. The CDR3 protein is CASSSRTSGRAGELFF. CDR3 DNA: TGTGCCAGCAGCTCTCGGACTAGCGGGAGGGCCGGGGAGCTGTTTTTT.

Concerning this clone: The sample holds other DNA sequences that translate to the same CDR3. The rearrangement links TRBV2 to TRBJ1-2; 8 bases match TRBD1. J gave up 4 bases and V 3 bases, and 1 base lay outside the gene matches. Germline V gene lookup returns CDR1 SNHLY and CDR2 FYNNEI. The CDR3 is made up of 13 amino acids. This chain's CDR3 is CASSEGQVYGYTF. The CDR3 DNA follows: TGTGCCAGCAGTGAGGGACAGGTCTATGGCTACACCTTC.

The chain uses TRBV5-1 and TRBJ2-1; 14 bases are shared with TRBD2. The CDR3 loop spans 17 amino acids. Germline trimming cut 4 bases from V and 6 bases from J; bases unmatched to any gene: 9. The germline gives CDR1 SGHRS, CDR2 YFSETQ. CDR3 amino acids: CASSPGLAGAEVNEQFF. The DNA for the CDR3 is TGCGCCAGCAGCCCGGGACTAGCGGGAGCCGAGGTCAATGAGCAGTTCTTC.

For this clone: In the same sample, other DNA sequences code for this CDR3. This chain joins TRBV5-1 and TRBJ2-3; D is unclear. The CDR3 is 13 amino acids. Trimming took 0 bases from V and 4 from J, leaving 6 bases between them. Per germline, CDR1 SGHRS and CDR2 YFSETQ. CDR3 nucleotide sequence: TGCGCCAGCAGCTTGGAAGTCCCAGATACGCAGTATTTT. Translating gives CASSLEVPDTQYF.